Each of the 32 T cell receptor beta chains below was sequenced from the same sample in a study of regulatory T cells in long-lasting Graves disease. Investigators prepared the TCR beta libraries by applying iRepertoire HTBI primers and Arm-PCR of CDR3 regions. TCRdb redid the calling of the multiplex PCR reads with MiXCR, one entry per CDR3 protein. The sample shows about 470,000 distinct CDR3 sequences, under 25% of them seen only once. The time point denotes: persistent/refractory GD, antithyroid drugs over 5 years with positive TRAb. Construction of the TCR library relied on RNA isolated from PBMCs. The sample here was peripheral blood mononuclear cells (PBMCs), taken when the disease was refractory, from a patient treated with antithyroid drugs. Source of these receptors: a female donor with Graves disease.

Of note for this clonotype: Just one base apart from a much larger clone, this may be a read error. The genes are TRBV20-1 and TRBJ2-7; D is possibly TRBD1 (6 bases). The germline gives CDR1 DFQATT, CDR2 SNEGSKA (reference sequence). The CDR3 extends over 15 amino acids. Trimming stripped 4 bases from V and 7 bases from J, with 23 bases between. CDR3 sequence reads: CSATSPDSSVREQYF. The CDR3 bases are TGCAGTGCTACATCCCCGGACAGTAGTGTGCGGGAGCAGTACTTC.

This chain joins TRBV12-3 or TRBV12-4 and TRBJ2-2; D is unclear. V gave up 7 bases and J gave up 6 bases, with 9 bases separating them. This CDR3 spans 12 amino acids. The CDR3 reads CASTSEAGELFF. The CDR3 nucleotides are TGTGCCAGCACCTCCGAGGCCGGGGAGCTGTTTTTT.

This clonotype was detected a few times. The CDR3 coding sequence is TGTGCCTGGAGTGGGCAGGGTGGTAACACCGGGGAGCTGTTTTTT. Translation gives CAWSGQGGNTGELFF. This rearrangement joins TRBV30 to TRBJ2-2; tentative D call: TRBD1 (5 bases). Germline CDR1 is GTSNPN and CDR2 is SVGIG (reference sequence). This CDR3 has 15 residues. Trimming left V 1 base short and J 2 bases short, with 11 bases between.

This clonotype was observed many times. The genes are TRBV28 and TRBJ2-2; a weak D match, TRBD2 (5 bases). This CDR3 contains 13 residues. Germline CDR1 is MDHEN and CDR2 is SYDVKM. The V and J ends lost 3 bases and 7 bases respectively, with 9 bases between them. The CDR3 nucleotides read TGTGCCAGCAGTTTTGAGGGTCACGGGGAGCTGTTTTTT. Its protein product is CASSFEGHGELFF.

This clonotype was recorded many times. This chain joins TRBV7-2 and TRBJ2-7, with 7 bases fitting TRBD1. The CDR3 is 14 residues long. The ends lost 4 bases at V and 0 bases at J; junction bases unmatched: 3. The germline V gene has CDR1 SGHTA and CDR2 FQGNSA. The CDR3 bases are TGTGCCAGCAGCTGGGCAGGGGGCTCCTACGAGCAGTACTTC. Translation gives CASSWAGGSYEQYF.

The chain carries TRBV19 and TRBJ2-6; 8 bases fit TRBD2. V gave up 0 bases and J gave up 2 bases; unmatched junction bases: 6. CDR3 size: 18 residues. Germline V gene data show CDR1 as LNHDA and CDR2 as SQIVND (reference sequence). The CDR3 DNA reads TGTGCCAGTAGTATAGATCCCCCGACTAGCGCTGGGGCCAACGTCCTGACTTTC. It codes for CASSIDPPTSAGANVLTF.

The chain recombines TRBV14 with TRBJ2-7; possibly TRBD2 for D (6 bases). The CDR3 loop spans 14 amino acids. Germline-derived CDR1 and CDR2 are SGHDN and FVKESK. Trimming took off 2 bases at V and 2 bases at J, with 10 bases between the two ends. CDR3 nucleotides: TGTGCCAGCAGCCAACCTAGCGTTGCCTACGAGCAGTACTTC. This codes for CASSQPSVAYEQYF.

Only a few counts were recorded for this clonotype. The chain employs TRBV6-1 and TRBJ1-5, with D perhaps matching TRBD1 (5 bases). The CDR3 sequence is 15 residues long. Looked up from germline, CDR1 is MNHNS and CDR2 is SASEGT. The V and J ends lost 3 bases and 1 base respectively, with 10 bases between them. The CDR3 loop reads CASSEGGGSNQPQHF. CDR3 sequence (DNA): TGTGCCAGCAGTGAGGGCGGGGGAAGCAATCAGCCCCAGCATTTT.

The chain combines TRBV6-2 or TRBV6-3 with TRBJ1-1, with 11 bases fitting TRBD1. Germline lookup yields CDR1 MNHEY and CDR2 SVGEGT. This CDR3 region has 16 residues. Trimming at V came to 5 bases and at J to 0 bases, leaving 5 bases not matched to a gene. CDR3 coding DNA: TGTGCCAGCAGTCCGGACAGGGGGCAAGTGAACACTGAAGCTTTCTTT. Translation gives CASSPDRGQVNTEAFF.

This clonotype was counted many times. The chain has TRBV28 and TRBJ2-2; the match to TRBD2 covers 14 bases. V shed 4 bases, J shed 4 bases, and the junction held 5 bases outside the gene matches. Germline CDR1 and CDR2: MDHEN and SYDVKM. The CDR3 contains 17 residues. CDR3 residues: CASSSGLAGESTGELFF. DNA of the CDR3: TGTGCCAGCAGTTCGGGACTAGCGGGAGAGAGCACCGGGGAGCTGTTTTTT.

The rearrangement links TRBV29-1 to TRBJ1-1; 7 bases fit TRBD1. The V segment lost 4 bases and the J segment 1 base; nucleotides outside the gene matches: 0. The CDR3 loop spans 12 amino acids. The V gene's germline CDR1 is SQVTM and CDR2 ANQGSEA. This CDR3 is CSVGDRNTEAFF. The DNA for the CDR3 is TGCAGCGTTGGGGACAGGAACACTGAAGCTTTCTTT.

This clonotype has just a few counts. The rearrangement links TRBV15 to TRBJ1-1; D unclear. Deletions cut 0 bases from V and 1 base from J, with 12 bases between. The CDR3 spans 16 residues. The germline V gene encodes CDR1 LNHNV and CDR2 YYDKDF (reference sequence). CDR3 sequence: CATSRDRTRRNTEAFF. As DNA, the CDR3 is TGTGCCACCAGCAGAGATAGGACCCGACGGAACACTGAAGCTTTCTTT.

This clonotype was observed a few times. The chain links TRBV7-9 to TRBJ1-1; tentative D call: TRBD1 (6 bases). This CDR3 is built from 14 residues. V shed 2 bases and J shed 4 bases, with 11 bases lying between them. Germline CDR1 reads SEHNR; CDR2 reads FQNEAQ (reference sequence). The chain's CDR3 is CASSLLGGPTEAFF. CDR3 DNA sequence: TGTGCCAGCAGCTTACTGGGGGGCCCCACTGAAGCTTTCTTT. Together with reference TRBV7-9 and TRBJ1-1, the CDR3 gives the full variable domain: DTGVSQNPRHKITKRGQNVTFRCDPISEHNRLYWYRQTLGQGPEFLTYFQNEAQLEKSRLLSDRFSAERPKGSFSTLEIQRTEQGDSAMYLCASSLLGGPTEAFFGQGTRLTVV.

The chain is built from TRBV20-1 and TRBJ2-1; D possibly corresponds to TRBD2 (5 bases). The ends were cut back, 3 bases at V and 8 bases at J, with 8 bases in the middle. This CDR3 is 11 amino acids long. The germline CDR1 and CDR2 sequences are DFQATT and SNEGSKA (reference sequence). The DNA of the CDR3 is TGCAGTGCTAGTAGGGAGTATGAGCAGTTCTTC. Its protein product is CSASREYEQFF.

This chain joins TRBV10-3 and TRBJ2-4; D unclear. The CDR3 length is 15 residues. With 0 bases removed from V and 4 bases from J, the gap between germline ends came to 10 bases. Germline V CDR1 and CDR2: ENHRY, SYGVKD. CDR3 DNA sequence: TGTGCCATCAGTGAGTCTAGGAGCCGTAAAAACATTCAGTACTTC. Its protein product is CAISESRSRKNIQYF.

This clonotype occurred a few times. The J gene is TRBJ1-6, the V gene TRBV27; the D gene is possibly TRBD1 (6 bases). The CDR3 extends over 14 amino acids. Germline V gene sequence: CDR1 MNHEY, CDR2 SMNVEV (reference sequence). V dropped 0 bases and J dropped 12 bases, with 12 bases sitting between them. For the CDR3, the DNA is TGTGCCAGCAGTTTATCGCGCGGACAGAAACCCCTCCACTTT. It is translated as CASSLSRGQKPLHF.

The chain is built from TRBV20-1 and TRBJ1-3; TRBD1 matches 10 bases. The germline V gene encodes CDR1 DFQATT and CDR2 SNEGSKA (reference sequence). This CDR3 is built from 15 residues. The trim removed 0 bases at V and 8 bases at J, leaving 7 bases unmatched. CDR3 protein: CSARDRDRGRDTIYF. CDR3 in DNA: TGCAGTGCTAGAGATCGGGACAGGGGCCGAGACACCATATATTTT.

The CDR3 DNA sequence: TGCAGCGTCGAGGTGGGGGGGCAAGAGACCCAGTACTTC. Its translation: CSVEVGGQETQYF. The chain has TRBV29-1 and TRBJ2-5, with 7 bases aligning to TRBD2. This CDR3 comprises 13 residues. The germline CDR1 and CDR2 sequences are SQVTM and ANQGSEA. The ends lost 6 bases at V and 2 bases at J; junction bases unmatched: 6.

V gene TRBV19 combines with J gene TRBJ2-5, with 9 bases identical to TRBD2. The CDR3 is 15 amino acids. Germline V CDR1 and CDR2: LNHDA, SQIVND (reference sequence). After removal of 5 bases from V and 5 bases from J, the junction contained 9 bases not matched to a gene. The CDR3 reads CASSQGREGQETQYF. DNA for the CDR3: TGTGCCAGTAGTCAGGGGCGGGAGGGCCAGGAGACCCAGTACTTC.

This chain joins TRBV19 and TRBJ1-1, with D perhaps matching TRBD1 (6 bases). V gave up 6 bases and J gave up 1 base, with 15 bases separating them. Germline CDR1 reads LNHDA; CDR2 reads SQIVND (reference sequence). The CDR3 is made up of 15 amino acids. CDR3 bases: TGTGCCAGTAGCGCAGGGGTCCAAGGGAACACTGAAGCTTTCTTT. It codes for CASSAGVQGNTEAFF.

This clonotype showed up just a few times. The chain employs TRBV4-2 and TRBJ1-1; no clear D. V lost 0 bases and J 4 bases, leaving 12 bases between the germline ends. From germline, CDR1 is LGHNA and CDR2 YNFKEQ. The CDR3 covers 15 residues. This chain's CDR3 is CASSQETSLGTEAFF. In DNA, the CDR3 is TGTGCCAGCAGCCAAGAGACCTCTCTTGGCACTGAAGCTTTCTTT.

The chain is built from TRBV6-4 and TRBJ2-7, with D possibly matching TRBD2 (6 bases). The V gene's germline CDR1 is MRHNA and CDR2 SNTAGT. The CDR3 loop spans 14 amino acids. V was cut by 5 bases and J by 3 bases, with 14 bases left in between. CDR3: CASSWGVRSYEQYF. The DNA for the CDR3 is TGTGCCAGCAGTTGGGGGGTGAGAAGCTACGAGCAGTACTTC.

This clonotype occurred many times. J is TRBJ2-4 and V is TRBV12-3 or TRBV12-4; D not certain. The CDR3 runs 12 residues. The ends were cut back, 2 bases at V and 11 bases at J, with 10 bases in the middle. The DNA of the CDR3 is TGTGCCAGCAGTTTAAAAGAATCGTTTCAGTACTTC. Its protein product is CASSLKESFQYF.

The chain uses TRBV12-3 or TRBV12-4 and TRBJ2-3; the match to TRBD2 covers 7 bases. J lost 2 bases, V lost 4 bases, and 3 bases had no gene match. The CDR3 is 14 amino acids. CDR3 loop: CASSSGRLTDTQYF. CDR3 bases: TGTGCCAGCAGTTCCGGGAGGCTCACAGATACGCAGTATTTT.

This clonotype was counted between two and nine times. The rearrangement links TRBV6-1 to TRBJ2-7; 7 nucleotides line up with TRBD2. Germline values: CDR1 MNHNS, CDR2 SASEGT. J gave up 5 bases and V 10 bases, and 11 bases lay outside the gene matches. The CDR3 totals 13 residues. The CDR3 nucleotides are TGTGCCACCTTGACTAGCTTTGGCGACGAGCAGTACTTC. Its translation: CATLTSFGDEQYF.

Comments on this clonotype: This sequence may be a read error, since a much larger clone differs from it by one base. The CDR3 end shows no conserved phenylalanine or tryptophan, and so a read error is likely. This chain joins TRBV11-1 and TRBJ2-6, with no clear D. Per germline, CDR1 SGHAT and CDR2 FQDESV (reference sequence). The CDR3 spans 15 residues. Trimming took off 2 bases at V and 1 base at J, with 6 bases between the two ends. The CDR3 spells CASSLFQSGANVLTL. CDR3 sequence (DNA): TGTGCCAGCAGCTTATTCCAGTCTGGGGCCAACGTCCTGACTCTC.

V usage is TRBV24-1 and J usage is TRBJ1-5; 10 nucleotides agree with TRBD1. The CDR3 loop spans 17 amino acids. With V trimmed by 1 base and J by 5 bases, 7 bases remained unmatched. Germline CDR1 is KGHDR and CDR2 is SFDVKD. CDR3 sequence reads: CATSDFVGQGLYQPQHF. The CDR3 DNA reads TGTGCCACCAGTGATTTTGTGGGACAGGGGCTCTATCAGCCCCAGCATTTT.

This clonotype was detected many times. V is TRBV29-1 and J is TRBJ1-2; D unresolved. The V end was cut by 1 base, the J end by 0 bases, with 15 bases between. CDR1 and CDR2 (germline): SQVTM, ANQGSEA. CDR3 length: 16 residues. The CDR3 loop reads CSVEVLGSWTNYGYTF. The CDR3 bases are TGCAGCGTTGAAGTCCTCGGGTCCTGGACTAACTATGGCTACACCTTC.

This clonotype was detected only a few times. The V call is TRBV19, the J call TRBJ1-1; D remains ambiguous. Germline V CDR1 and CDR2: LNHDA, SQIVND (reference sequence). Between the trimmed V and J ends, which lost 2 bases and 6 bases, there was a span of 10 bases. The CDR3 is 13 residues long. The DNA for the CDR3 is TGTGCCAGTAGTATAACCAGTCCCCCTGAAGCTTTCTTT. It translates to CASSITSPPEAFF.

This clonotype has ten or more counts. The chain combines TRBV5-1 with TRBJ2-7; D ambiguous. The CDR3 consists of 13 residues. Germline CDR1 and CDR2: SGHRS and YFSETQ. V lost 4 bases to trimming and J lost 0 bases, with 8 bases between them. CDR3 sequence reads: CASSPTLSYEQYF. As DNA, the CDR3 is TGCGCCAGCAGCCCCACTCTCTCCTACGAGCAGTACTTC.

This clonotype was observed at least ten times. This chain uses TRBV28 with TRBJ1-1; D perhaps matches TRBD1 (5 bases). V was trimmed by 4 bases and J by 2 bases, leaving 14 bases between them. Germline CDR1 and CDR2: MDHEN and SYDVKM. The CDR3 is 15 amino acids. The CDR3 DNA is TGTGCCAGCAGTTCACCGAACTGGGGCAACACTGAAGCTTTCTTT. Its protein is CASSSPNWGNTEAFF. Combining the CDR3 with reference TRBV28 and TRBJ1-1 gives the whole variable domain DVKVTQSSRYLVKRTGEKVFLECVQDMDHENMFWYRQDPGLGLRLIYFSYDVKMKEKGDIPEGYSVSREKKERFSLILESASTNQTSMYLCASSSPNWGNTEAFFGQGTRLTVV.

This chain uses TRBV7-9 with TRBJ1-1; a weak D match, TRBD1 (6 bases). V was clipped by 5 bases and J by 6 bases, with 16 bases between them. The CDR3 has 14 amino acids. Per the germline V gene, CDR1 is SEHNR and CDR2 is FQNEAQ (reference sequence). The CDR3 nucleotides read TGTGCCAGCAGCCCCCGGGGGCGAGGCGCTGAAGCTTTCTTT. This translates into CASSPRGRGAEAFF.